A selection of T cell receptor beta chains follows, all from one sample in a study of response to subunit inactivated influenza vaccine. TCRdb re-called the RT-PCR reads through MiXCR, storing one row per CDR3 protein. The sample has some 850,000 distinct CDR3 sequences; around 18% are singletons. The sequenced sample was PBMCs from blood, obtained roughly 5 days after vaccination. The receptors originated from a man aged 45-60 years who received an inactivated influenza vaccine. Each CDR3 is given with its conserved first and last residue. Fields, in order: D gene, V gene, J gene, clone size, CDR3 DNA, CDR3 protein. A D gene is named only where the DNA matches it firmly. Not every row has a clone size; where given, it reads once, few, many or a size class.

NA,TRBV15,TRBJ1-2,few,TGTGCCACCAGCAGAAACAGGGTTGGCTACACCTTC,CATSRNRVGYTF
NA,TRBV12-3/TRBV12-4,TRBJ2-3,few,TGTGCCAGCAAGCGATGGACGGATACGCAGTATTTT,CASKRWTDTQYF
NA,TRBV12-3/TRBV12-4,TRBJ1-5,NA,TGTGCCAGCAGTCCCCGGCAAAGGCCCCAGCATTTT,CASSPRQRPQHF
NA,TRBV10-3,TRBJ2-5,NA,TGTGCCATCAGAGGGCAAAACCAAGAGACCCAGTACTTC,CAIRGQNQETQYF
NA,TRBV15,TRBJ2-7,few,TGTGCCACCAGCCCCCGACAGGGAGCGGGCGAGCAGTACTTC,CATSPRQGAGEQYF
TRBD2,TRBV5-1,TRBJ2-7,many,TGCGCCAGCAGCAGATCTAGCGGGGGCTACGAGCAGTACTTC,CASSRSSGGYEQYF
TRBD1,TRBV6-1,TRBJ1-6,few,TGTGCCAGCAGCCACCTCGGGCAGGGGGATTCACCCCTCCACTTT,CASSHLGQGDSPLHF
NA,TRBV12-3/TRBV12-4,TRBJ2-7,many,TGTGCCAGCAGTACCACAGGGTTCGAGCAGTACTTC,CASSTTGFEQYF
TRBD2,TRBV7-3,TRBJ2-3,NA,TGTGCCAGCAGCCGTAGCGGGAGAGGGGCAGATACGCAGTATTTT,CASSRSGRGADTQYF
NA,TRBV28,TRBJ2-7,NA,TGTGCCAGCAAGAAAAGGGGCTACGAGCAGTACTTC,CASKKRGYEQYF
NA,TRBV7-9,TRBJ1-1,few,TGTGCCAGCAGCAGGACACCAAGTGAAGCTTTCTTT,CASSRTPSEAFF
TRBD1,TRBV7-9,TRBJ2-3,NA,TGTGCCAGCACGAGGACAGGGCCAGATACGCAGTATTTT,CASTRTGPDTQYF
TRBD2,TRBV20-1,TRBJ2-7,NA,TGCAGTGCTAGCTCAGCGGGGGTCTACGAGCAGTACTTC,CSASSAGVYEQYF
NA,TRBV6-2/TRBV6-3,TRBJ1-2,NA,TGTGCCAGCAGTTACGGGGCAACCCCGAGGGGCTATGGCTACACCTTC,CASSYGATPRGYGYTF
NA,TRBV6-1,TRBJ2-3,NA,TGTGCCAGCAGCAGGATGTTGGACAGACCCACAGATACGCAGTATTTT,CASSRMLDRPTDTQYF
TRBD1,TRBV7-7,TRBJ2-6,few,TGTGCTAGCAGCACCGGGACAGGGGGCCGGTGGACTGGGGCCAACGTCCTGACTTTC,CASSTGTGGRWTGANVLTF
TRBD1,TRBV20-1,TRBJ1-4,few,TGCAGTGCCACGGTTGGGACAGCAACTAATGAAAAACTGTTTTTT,CSATVGTATNEKLFF
TRBD2,TRBV7-8,TRBJ2-1,many,TGTGCCAGCAGCTTATTTGCGGGGGGGTACAATGAGCAGTTCTTC,CASSLFAGGYNEQFF
NA,TRBV29-1,TRBJ2-6,NA,TGCAGCGTTGAATCACATTCTGGGGCCAACGTCCTGACTTTC,CSVESHSGANVLTF
TRBD1,TRBV4-3,TRBJ2-2,few,TGCGCCAGCAGCACAATCGGACAGGGAATCGGGGAGCTGTTTTTT,CASSTIGQGIGELFF
NA,TRBV4-3,TRBJ2-1,many,TGCGCCAGCAGCCAAGAGGCCAACAATGAGCAGTTCTTC,CASSQEANNEQFF
TRBD2,TRBV20-1,TRBJ2-1,few,TGCAGTGCTACGGGTTTAGCGGGAGGGGACCTAGGATACAATGAGCAGTTCTTC,CSATGLAGGDLGYNEQFF
TRBD1,TRBV6-5,TRBJ2-7,many,TGTGCCAGCAGTTACTTACATGAGTGGGACAGGGGGATCTACGAGCAGTACTTC,CASSYLHEWDRGIYEQYF
NA,TRBV7-9,TRBJ2-3,many,TGTGCCAGCACCATAACAGATACGCAGTATTTT,CASTITDTQYF
NA,TRBV18,TRBJ2-1,many,TGTGCCAGCAGCCCCGGCAGGAATGAGCAGTTCTTC,CASSPGRNEQFF
NA,TRBV23-1,TRBJ2-1,NA,TGCGCCAGCAGTCAATGGCCACCGGAGGCGCCCTACAATGAGCAGTTCTTC,CASSQWPPEAPYNEQFF
NA,TRBV5-1,TRBJ2-1,NA,TGCGCCAGCAGCTCGGACGTAAGCTCCTTGGATGAGCAGTTCTTC,CASSSDVSSLDEQFF
NA,TRBV5-1,TRBJ2-7,once,TGCGCCAGCGCCCCCTCCTCAGCTGGCGAGCAGTACTTC,CASAPSSAGEQYF
NA,TRBV29-1,TRBJ1-1,NA,TGCAGCGTTGATCTCCAGGCCACTGAAGCTTTCTTT,CSVDLQATEAFF